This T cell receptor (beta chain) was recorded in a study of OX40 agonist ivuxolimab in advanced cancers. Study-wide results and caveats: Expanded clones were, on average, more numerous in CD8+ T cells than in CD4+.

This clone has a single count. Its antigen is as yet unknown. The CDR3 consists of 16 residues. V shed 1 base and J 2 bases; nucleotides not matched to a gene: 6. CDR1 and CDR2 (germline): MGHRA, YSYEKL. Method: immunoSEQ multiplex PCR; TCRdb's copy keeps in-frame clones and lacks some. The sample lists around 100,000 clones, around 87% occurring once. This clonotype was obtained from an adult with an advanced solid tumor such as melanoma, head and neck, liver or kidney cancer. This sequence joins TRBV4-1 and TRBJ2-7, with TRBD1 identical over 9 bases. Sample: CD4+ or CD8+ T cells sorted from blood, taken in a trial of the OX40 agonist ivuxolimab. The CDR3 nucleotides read TGCGCCAGCAGCCAAGCTCCGGGACAGGGAACCTACGAGCAGTACTTC. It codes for CASSQAPGQGTYEQYF.